This T cell receptor beta chain comes out of a study of blood T cell repertoires in COVID-19. Germline CDR1 GTSNPN, CDR2 SVGIG (reference sequence). The CDR3 is 15 amino acids. V lost 5 bases to trimming and J lost 0 bases; unmatched junction nucleotides: 5. Per the original methods: By means of reference gene primer amplification, nucleated cell counts were estimated. Clones were read by immunoSEQ multiplex PCR, and TCRdb kept only the in-frame ones, dropping some. That table is the source of V, J and clone size, and D and trimming were worked out from the DNA. Among hundreds of thousands of clones, almost 85% were seen once, and the ten largest hold over 1.5%.

The sequencing sample was made of peripheral blood. The TCR sequence derives from a woman of 80 years or more with acute or convalescent COVID-19. The rearrangement links TRBV30 to TRBJ2-2, with 8 positions matching TRBD2. The CDR3 DNA follows: TGTGCCTGGTCCAGGGGACTAGCGAACACCGGGGAGCTGTTTTTT. Its protein product is CAWSRGLANTGELFF.